This T cell receptor beta chain was obtained from a study of identical twins. Whole-study results and caveats: Invariant MAIT and iNKT cells could partly confound zero-insertion analyses. Abundant beta clonotypes from cord blood had fewer insertions, unlike memory repertoires, which showed none.

As to this clonotype: The antigen is undetermined.

One entry per CDR3 protein, called by TCRdb with MiXCR from the 5' RACE reads. The sample yields hundreds of thousands of distinct CDR3 sequences, roughly 6% seen once. Every sampled donor was Caucasian and healthy. V trimming: 7 bases; J trimming: 3 bases; junction bases outside the gene matches: 3. This CDR3 region has 12 residues. Germline CDR1 reads SQVTM; CDR2 reads ANQGSEA. This TCR was sampled from a young man in good health. Sequenced sample: naive T cells sorted from blood. V is TRBV29-1 and J is TRBJ2-1, with 7 positions matching TRBD1. CDR3 DNA: TGCAGCGCAACAGGGGTCTACAATGAGCAGTTCTTC. It translates to CSATGVYNEQFF.